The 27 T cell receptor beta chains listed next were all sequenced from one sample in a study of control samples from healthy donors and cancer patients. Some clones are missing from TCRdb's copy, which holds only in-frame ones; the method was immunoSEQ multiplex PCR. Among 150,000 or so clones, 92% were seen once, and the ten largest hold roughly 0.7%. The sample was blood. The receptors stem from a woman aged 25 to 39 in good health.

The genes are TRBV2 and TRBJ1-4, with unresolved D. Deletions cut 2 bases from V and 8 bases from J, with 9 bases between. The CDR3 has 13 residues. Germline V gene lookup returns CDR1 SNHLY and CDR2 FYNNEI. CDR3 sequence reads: CASSEREREKLFF. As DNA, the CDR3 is TGTGCCAGCAGTGAAAGGGAGCGAGAAAAACTGTTTTTT.

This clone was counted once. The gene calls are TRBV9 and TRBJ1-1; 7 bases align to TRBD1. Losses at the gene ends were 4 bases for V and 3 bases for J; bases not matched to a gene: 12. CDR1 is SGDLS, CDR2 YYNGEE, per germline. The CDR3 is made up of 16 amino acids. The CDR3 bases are TGTGCCAGCAGCCCCGGTGGTAGACAGGGAGACACTGAAGCTTTCTTT. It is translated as CASSPGGRQGDTEAFF.

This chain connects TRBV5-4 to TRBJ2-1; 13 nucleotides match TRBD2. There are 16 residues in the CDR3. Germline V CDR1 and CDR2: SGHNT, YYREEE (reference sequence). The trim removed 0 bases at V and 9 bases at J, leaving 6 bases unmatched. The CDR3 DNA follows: TGTGCCAGCAGCTTGGTGGGGACTAGCGGGAAGTCTGAGCAGTTCTTC. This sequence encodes CASSLVGTSGKSEQFF.

The CDR3 loop reads CAIIPDEGPEAFF. The CDR3 bases are TGTGCCATCATCCCGGACGAGGGACCTGAAGCTTTCTTT. The chain joins TRBV10-3 to TRBJ1-1; weak D call: TRBD1 (5 bases). The germline V gene encodes CDR1 ENHRY and CDR2 SYGVKD. Trimming cost V 7 bases and J 6 bases, with 15 bases left between them. The CDR3 contains 13 residues.

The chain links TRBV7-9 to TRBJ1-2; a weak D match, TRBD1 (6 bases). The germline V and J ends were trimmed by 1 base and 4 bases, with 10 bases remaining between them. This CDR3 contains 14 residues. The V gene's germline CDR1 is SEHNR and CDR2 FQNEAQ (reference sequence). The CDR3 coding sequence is TGTGCCAGCAGCTTAGATTCGACAGGCTATGGCTACACCTTC. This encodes CASSLDSTGYGYTF.

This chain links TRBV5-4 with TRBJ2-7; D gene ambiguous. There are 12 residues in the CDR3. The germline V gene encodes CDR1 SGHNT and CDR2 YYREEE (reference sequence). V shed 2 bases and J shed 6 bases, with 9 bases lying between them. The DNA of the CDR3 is TGTGCCAGCAGCTTCCGGAGCGCCGAGCAGTACTTC. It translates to CASSFRSAEQYF.

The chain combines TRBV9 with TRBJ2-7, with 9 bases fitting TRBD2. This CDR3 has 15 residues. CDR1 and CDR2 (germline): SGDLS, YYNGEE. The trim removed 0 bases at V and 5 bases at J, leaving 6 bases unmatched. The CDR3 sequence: CASSVEGSGSDEQYF. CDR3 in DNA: TGTGCCAGCAGCGTAGAAGGTAGCGGGAGCGACGAGCAGTACTTC.

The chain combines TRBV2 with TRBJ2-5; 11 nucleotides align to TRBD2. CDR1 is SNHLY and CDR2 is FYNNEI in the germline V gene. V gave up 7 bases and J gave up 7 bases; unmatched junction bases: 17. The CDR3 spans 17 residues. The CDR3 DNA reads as TGTGCCAGCAAGTTCACTAGCGGGAGTCTCCGAAGGTGGACCCAGTACTTC. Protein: CASKFTSGSLRRWTQYF.

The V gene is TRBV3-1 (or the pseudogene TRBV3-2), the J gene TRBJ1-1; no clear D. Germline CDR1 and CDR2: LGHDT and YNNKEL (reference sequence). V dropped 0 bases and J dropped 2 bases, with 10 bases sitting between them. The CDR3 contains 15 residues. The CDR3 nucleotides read TGTGCCAGCAGCCAAGATCAAAAGCTTAACACTGAAGCTTTCTTT. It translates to CASSQDQKLNTEAFF.

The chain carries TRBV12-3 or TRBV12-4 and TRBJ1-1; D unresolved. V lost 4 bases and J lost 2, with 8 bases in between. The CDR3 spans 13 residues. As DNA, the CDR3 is TGTGCCAGCAGTTATAGCTTAAACACTGAAGCTTTCTTT. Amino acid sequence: CASSYSLNTEAFF.

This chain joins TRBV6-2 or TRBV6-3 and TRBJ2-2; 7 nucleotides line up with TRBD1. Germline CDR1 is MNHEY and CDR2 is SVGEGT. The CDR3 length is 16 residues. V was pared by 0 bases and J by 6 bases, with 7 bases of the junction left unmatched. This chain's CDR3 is CASSYSLDRISGELFF. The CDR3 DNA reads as TGTGCCAGCAGTTACTCCCTGGACAGGATCTCCGGGGAGCTGTTTTTT.

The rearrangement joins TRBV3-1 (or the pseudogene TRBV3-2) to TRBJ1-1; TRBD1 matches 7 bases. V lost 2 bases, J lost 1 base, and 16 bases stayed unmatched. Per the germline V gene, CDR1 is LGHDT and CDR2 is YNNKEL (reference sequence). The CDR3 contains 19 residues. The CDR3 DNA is TGTGCCAGCAGCCAACCTCCTATAAGCAGGGGGGCAGAGAACACTGAAGCTTTCTTT. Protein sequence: CASSQPPISRGAENTEAFF.

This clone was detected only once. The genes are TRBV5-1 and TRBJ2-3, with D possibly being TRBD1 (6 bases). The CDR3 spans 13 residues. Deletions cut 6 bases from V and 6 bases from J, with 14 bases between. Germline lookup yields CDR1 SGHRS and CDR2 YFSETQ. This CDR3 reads CASNPQGDDTQYF. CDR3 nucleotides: TGCGCCAGCAACCCACAGGGAGACGATACGCAGTATTTT.

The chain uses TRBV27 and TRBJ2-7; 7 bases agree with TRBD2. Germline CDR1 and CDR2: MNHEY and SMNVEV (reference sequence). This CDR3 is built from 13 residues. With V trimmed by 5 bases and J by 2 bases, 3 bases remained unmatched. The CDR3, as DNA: TGTGCCAGCAGTCGGAGCGGGGCCTACGAGCAGTACTTC. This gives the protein CASSRSGAYEQYF.

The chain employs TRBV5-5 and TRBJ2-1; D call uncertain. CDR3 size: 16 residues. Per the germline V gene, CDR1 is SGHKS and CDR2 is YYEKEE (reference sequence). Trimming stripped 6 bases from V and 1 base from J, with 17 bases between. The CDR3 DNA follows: TGTGCCAGCAATTCGATCCCCGCCCCGTCCTACAATGAGCAGTTCTTC. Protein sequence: CASNSIPAPSYNEQFF.

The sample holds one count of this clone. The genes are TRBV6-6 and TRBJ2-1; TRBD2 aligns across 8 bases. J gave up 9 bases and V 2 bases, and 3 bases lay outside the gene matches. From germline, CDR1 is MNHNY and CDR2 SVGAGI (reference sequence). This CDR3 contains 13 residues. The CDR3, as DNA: TGTGCCAGCAGTTACGACGCGGGAGGTGAGCAGTTCTTC. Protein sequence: CASSYDAGGEQFF.

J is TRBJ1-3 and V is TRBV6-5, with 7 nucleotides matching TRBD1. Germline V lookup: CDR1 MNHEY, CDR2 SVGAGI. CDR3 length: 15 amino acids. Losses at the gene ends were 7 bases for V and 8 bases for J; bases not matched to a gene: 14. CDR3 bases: TGTGCCAGCAAAAGACTGACAGGGACTGCGGACACCATATATTTT. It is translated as CASKRLTGTADTIYF.

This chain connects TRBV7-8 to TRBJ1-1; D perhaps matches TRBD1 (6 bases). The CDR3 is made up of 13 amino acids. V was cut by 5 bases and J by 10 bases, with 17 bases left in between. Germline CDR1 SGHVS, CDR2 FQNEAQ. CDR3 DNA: TGTGCCAGCAGCCGGGGACAACCCACGGGAGCTTTCTTT. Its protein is CASSRGQPTGAFF.

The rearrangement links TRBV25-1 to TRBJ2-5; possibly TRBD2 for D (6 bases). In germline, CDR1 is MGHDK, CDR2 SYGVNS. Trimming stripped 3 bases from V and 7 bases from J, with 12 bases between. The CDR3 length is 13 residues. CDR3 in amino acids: CASSDPAGGTQYF. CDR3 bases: TGTGCCAGCAGTGACCCCGCCGGGGGGACCCAGTACTTC. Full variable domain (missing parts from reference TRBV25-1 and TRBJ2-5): EADIYQTPRYLVIGTGKKITLECSQTMGHDKMYWYQQDPGMELHLIHYSYGVNSTEKGDLSSESTVSRIRTEHFPLTLESARPSHTSQYLCASSDPAGGTQYFGPGTRLLVL.

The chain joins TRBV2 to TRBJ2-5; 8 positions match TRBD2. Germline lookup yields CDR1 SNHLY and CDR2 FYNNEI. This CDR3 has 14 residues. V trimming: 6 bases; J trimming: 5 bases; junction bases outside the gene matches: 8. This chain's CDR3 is CASRILAAVETQYF. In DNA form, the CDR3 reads TGTGCCAGCAGAATACTAGCGGCAGTTGAGACCCAGTACTTC.

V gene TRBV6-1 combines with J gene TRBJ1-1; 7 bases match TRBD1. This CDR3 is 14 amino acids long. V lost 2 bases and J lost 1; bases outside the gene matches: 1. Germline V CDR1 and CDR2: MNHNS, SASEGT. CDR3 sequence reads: CASSETGENTEAFF. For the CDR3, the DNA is TGTGCCAGCAGTGAAACAGGGGAGAACACTGAAGCTTTCTTT.

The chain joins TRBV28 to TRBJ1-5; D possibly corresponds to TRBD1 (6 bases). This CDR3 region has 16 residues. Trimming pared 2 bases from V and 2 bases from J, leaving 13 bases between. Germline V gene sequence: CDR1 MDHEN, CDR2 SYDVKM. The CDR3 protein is CASSLVGRGGNQPQHF. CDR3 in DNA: TGTGCCAGCAGTTTAGTAGGCAGGGGCGGCAATCAGCCCCAGCATTTT.

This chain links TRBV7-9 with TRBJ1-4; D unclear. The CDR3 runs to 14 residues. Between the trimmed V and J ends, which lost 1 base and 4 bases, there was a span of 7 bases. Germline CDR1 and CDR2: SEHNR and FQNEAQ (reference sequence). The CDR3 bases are TGTGCCAGCAGCTTAGGGCTCGTTAATGAAAAACTGTTTTTT. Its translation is CASSLGLVNEKLFF.

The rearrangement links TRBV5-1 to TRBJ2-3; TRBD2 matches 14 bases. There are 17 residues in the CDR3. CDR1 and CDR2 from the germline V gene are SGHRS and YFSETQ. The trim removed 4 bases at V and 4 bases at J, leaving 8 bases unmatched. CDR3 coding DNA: TGCGCCAGCAGCCGGGGACTAGCGGGAGATTTGGCAGATACGCAGTATTTT. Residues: CASSRGLAGDLADTQYF.

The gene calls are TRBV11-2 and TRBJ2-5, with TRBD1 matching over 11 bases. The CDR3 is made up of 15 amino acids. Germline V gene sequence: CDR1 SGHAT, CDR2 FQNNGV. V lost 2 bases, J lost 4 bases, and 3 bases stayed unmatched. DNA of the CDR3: TGTGCCAGCAGCTTACCCGGGACAGGGGGAGAGACCCAGTACTTC. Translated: CASSLPGTGGETQYF.

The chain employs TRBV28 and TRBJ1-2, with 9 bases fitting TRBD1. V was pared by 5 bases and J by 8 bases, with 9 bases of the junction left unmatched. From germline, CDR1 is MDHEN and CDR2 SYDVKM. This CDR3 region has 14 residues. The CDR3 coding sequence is TGTGCCAGCAGTCCCACAGGGGGCGCGGGGGGCTACACCTTC. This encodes CASSPTGGAGGYTF.

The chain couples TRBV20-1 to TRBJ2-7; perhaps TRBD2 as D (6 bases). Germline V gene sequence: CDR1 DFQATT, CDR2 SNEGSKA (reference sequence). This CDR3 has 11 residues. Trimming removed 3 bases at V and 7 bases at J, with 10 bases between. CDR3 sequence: CSARTSGEQYF. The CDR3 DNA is TGCAGTGCTAGGACTAGTGGGGAGCAGTACTTC.